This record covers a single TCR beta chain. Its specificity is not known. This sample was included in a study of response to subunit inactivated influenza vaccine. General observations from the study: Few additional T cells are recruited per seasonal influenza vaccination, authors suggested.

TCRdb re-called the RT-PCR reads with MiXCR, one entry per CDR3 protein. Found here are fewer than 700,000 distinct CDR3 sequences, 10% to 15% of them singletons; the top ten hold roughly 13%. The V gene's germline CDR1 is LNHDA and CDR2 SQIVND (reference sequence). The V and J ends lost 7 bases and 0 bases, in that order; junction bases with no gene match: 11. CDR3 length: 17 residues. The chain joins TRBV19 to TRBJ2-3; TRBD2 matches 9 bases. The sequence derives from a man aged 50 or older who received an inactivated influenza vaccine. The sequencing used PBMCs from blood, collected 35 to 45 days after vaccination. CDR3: CASIPGLAGASTDTQYF. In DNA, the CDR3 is TGTGCCAGTATCCCGGGACTAGCAGGAGCTAGCACAGATACGCAGTATTTT.